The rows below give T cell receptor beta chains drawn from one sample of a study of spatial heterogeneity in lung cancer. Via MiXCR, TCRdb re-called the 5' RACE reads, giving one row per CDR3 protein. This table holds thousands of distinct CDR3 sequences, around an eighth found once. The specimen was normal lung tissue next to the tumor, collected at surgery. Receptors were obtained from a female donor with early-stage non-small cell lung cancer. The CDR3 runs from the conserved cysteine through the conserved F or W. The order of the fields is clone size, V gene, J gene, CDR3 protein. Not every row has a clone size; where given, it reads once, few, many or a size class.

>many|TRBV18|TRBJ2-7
CATADRGGYEQYF
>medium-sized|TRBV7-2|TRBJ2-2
CASSILAGTPVTGELFF
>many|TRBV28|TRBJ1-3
CASSADRKTSGNTIYF
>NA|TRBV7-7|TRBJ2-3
CASSRGEASTDTQYF
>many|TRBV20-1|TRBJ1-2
CSAHHTVGQGGYTF
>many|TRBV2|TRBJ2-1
CASSERDRGNYNEQFF
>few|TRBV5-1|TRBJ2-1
CASSLGPPGSYNEQFF
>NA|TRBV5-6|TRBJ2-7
CASSTKAVVRTSGTYEQYF
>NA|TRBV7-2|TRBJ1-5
CASSPQGALGQPQHF
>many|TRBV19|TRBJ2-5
CASSIFRGETQYF
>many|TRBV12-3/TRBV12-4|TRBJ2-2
CASSTQMYGELFF
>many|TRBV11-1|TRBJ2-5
CASSLGGSGSETQYF
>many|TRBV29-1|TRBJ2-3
CSVITGTVGYTQYF
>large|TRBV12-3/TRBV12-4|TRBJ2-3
CASSARLAGSTDTQYF
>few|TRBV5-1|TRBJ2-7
CASTRAGATYEQYF
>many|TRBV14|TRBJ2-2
CASSPQDTGELFF
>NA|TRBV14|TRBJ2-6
CASSQVGQGAIGANVLTF
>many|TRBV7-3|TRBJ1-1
CASSLQGNTEAFF
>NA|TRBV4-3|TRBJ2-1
CASSQEFGLAGDYNEQFF
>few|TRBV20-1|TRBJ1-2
CSALGRLNYGYTF
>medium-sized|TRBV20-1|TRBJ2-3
CSADRGGRSDTQYF
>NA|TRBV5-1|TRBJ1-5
CATSSDPRPQPQHF
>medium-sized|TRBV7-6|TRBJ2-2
CASSLGPGGTGELFF
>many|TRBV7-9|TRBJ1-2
CASSLIPGQGGYTF
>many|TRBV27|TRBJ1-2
CASSLVTGGAHGYTF
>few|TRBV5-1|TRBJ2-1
CASSLDGTGAYNEQFF
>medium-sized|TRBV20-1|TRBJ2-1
CSAPGTSGGWEQFF
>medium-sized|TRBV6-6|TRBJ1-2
CASVAGQFLLTF
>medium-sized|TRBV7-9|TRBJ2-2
CASSSGVEINTGELFF
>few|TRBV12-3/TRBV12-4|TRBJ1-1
CASSFGTVNTEAFF
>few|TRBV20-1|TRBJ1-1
CSASPSVNTEAFF
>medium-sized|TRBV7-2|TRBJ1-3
CASSPGRFSGNTIYF
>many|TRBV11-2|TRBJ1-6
CASSLDLGPRSPLHF
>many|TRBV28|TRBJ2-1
CASSLGGGRAHLF
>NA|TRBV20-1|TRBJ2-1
CSAQNYNEQFF
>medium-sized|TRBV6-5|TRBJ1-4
CASSSQGRVEKLFF
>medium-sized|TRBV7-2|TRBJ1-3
CASSPVVRGFSGNTIYF